A single sample is the source of the 22 T cell receptor beta chains below, sequenced in a study of blood T cell repertoires in COVID-19. Repertoires were generated with immunoSEQ multiplex PCR, while TCRdb's copy carries only in-frame clones and drops some. The profile shows roughly 340,000 clones, approximately 89% of them singletons. Material for sequencing was PBMCs or T cells enriched from blood (not recorded which). The receptors originated from a man in his forties or fifties in a cohort exposed to, infected with or recovered from COVID-19 (not recorded which).

The chain joins TRBV28 to TRBJ1-2, with D maybe TRBD1 (6 bases). CDR1 and CDR2 (germline): MDHEN, SYDVKM. V lost 1 base to trimming and J lost 4 bases, with 10 bases between them. The CDR3 is 14 residues long. CDR3 sequence: CASSLFGQSYGYTF. CDR3 nucleotide sequence: TGTGCCAGCAGTTTATTCGGACAGTCCTATGGCTACACCTTC.

This chain links TRBV10-3 with TRBJ1-5, with 12 bases lining up with TRBD1. CDR1 and CDR2 from the germline V gene are ENHRY and SYGVKD. This CDR3 is built from 22 residues. V gave up 0 bases and J gave up 1 base; unmatched junction bases: 16. This chain's CDR3 is CAISESNFIGDRGLGSNQPQHF. The DNA of the CDR3 is TGTGCCATCAGTGAGTCGAATTTCATCGGGGACAGGGGGCTCGGAAGCAATCAGCCCCAGCATTTT.

With regard to this clone: Other DNA sequences within the sample encode an identical CDR3. The rearrangement uses TRBV5-1 and TRBJ2-1; TRBD2 matches at 9 bases. V was clipped by 3 bases and J by 1 base; unmatched bases: 2. Per germline, CDR1 SGHRS and CDR2 YFSETQ. The CDR3 extends over 15 amino acids. This chain's CDR3 is CASSSLAGSYNEQFF. For the CDR3, the DNA is TGCGCCAGCAGCTCCCTAGCGGGATCCTACAATGAGCAGTTCTTC.

The J gene is TRBJ2-5, the V gene TRBV10-2; 10 bases match TRBD2. J lost 4 bases, V lost 5 bases, and 4 bases had no gene match. The CDR3 runs to 14 residues. Germline CDR1 reads WSHSY; CDR2 reads SAAADI. The CDR3 reads CASSLAGEGETQYF. The CDR3 nucleotides are TGCGCCAGCAGTCTAGCGGGAGAAGGAGAGACCCAGTACTTC.

This chain joins TRBV10-3 and TRBJ2-3, with D uncertain. V gave up 3 bases and J gave up 0 bases, with 7 bases separating them. The CDR3 is 14 residues long. Germline V gene lookup returns CDR1 ENHRY and CDR2 SYGVKD. The DNA for the CDR3 is TGTGCCATCAGTGATAGTGCTAGCACAGATACGCAGTATTTT. It specifies CAISDSASTDTQYF.

A remark on this clone: Other DNA sequences in the same sample also yield this CDR3. The chain recombines TRBV5-1 with TRBJ1-1; TRBD1 matches 7 bases. V was clipped by 4 bases and J by 1 base; unmatched bases: 1. Germline lookup yields CDR1 SGHRS and CDR2 YFSETQ. This CDR3 comprises 13 residues. CDR3 protein: CASSRQGNTEAFF. The CDR3 region has the DNA TGCGCCAGCAGCAGACAGGGGAACACTGAAGCTTTCTTT.

This chain links TRBV28 with TRBJ2-3; 10 nucleotides align to TRBD2. Germline loops: CDR1 MDHEN, CDR2 SYDVKM. This CDR3 has 16 amino acids. The V and J ends lost 4 bases and 0 bases, in that order; junction bases with no gene match: 4. As DNA, the CDR3 is TGTGCCAGCAGTTCCCCTAGCGGGGGTAGCACAGATACGCAGTATTTT. Translated: CASSSPSGGSTDTQYF.

The gene calls are TRBV11-2 and TRBJ2-1; 9 nucleotides match TRBD2. Germline CDR1 reads SGHAT; CDR2 reads FQNNGV. This CDR3 has 15 amino acids. The V and J ends lost 0 bases and 9 bases, in that order; junction bases with no gene match: 6. The CDR3 DNA follows: TGTGCCAGCAGCTTAGATACCGGGACTAGCCTTGAGCAGTTCTTC. Translation gives CASSLDTGTSLEQFF.

CDR3 sequence reads: CASRTGGASGANVLTF. CDR3 nucleotides: TGTGCCAGCAGGACAGGGGGCGCGTCTGGGGCCAACGTCCTGACTTTC. The chain uses TRBV28 and TRBJ2-6, with 10 bases lining up with TRBD1. The germline V gene encodes CDR1 MDHEN and CDR2 SYDVKM. Germline trimming cut 6 bases from V and 1 base from J; bases unmatched to any gene: 3. This CDR3 contains 16 residues. The complete variable domain, with remaining parts taken from reference TRBV28 and TRBJ2-6, reads DVKVTQSSRYLVKRTGEKVFLECVQDMDHENMFWYRQDPGLGLRLIYFSYDVKMKEKGDIPEGYSVSREKKERFSLILESASTNQTSMYLCASRTGGASGANVLTFGAGSRLTVL.

The genes are TRBV7-2 and TRBJ2-3, with 10 bases fitting TRBD2. Per the germline V gene, CDR1 is SGHTA and CDR2 is FQGNSA. V gave up 5 bases and J gave up 1 base; unmatched junction bases: 3. This CDR3 region has 15 residues. The DNA for the CDR3 is TGTGCCAGCAGCGACCTAGCGGGGGGCACAGATACGCAGTATTTT. Amino acids: CASSDLAGGTDTQYF. The entire variable domain, with the rest obtained from reference TRBV7-2 and TRBJ2-3, is as follows: GAGVSQSPSNKVTEKGKDVELRCDPISGHTALYWYRQSLGQGLEFLIYFQGNSAPDKSGLPSDRFSAERTGGSVSTLTIQRTQQEDSAVYLCASSDLAGGTDTQYFGPGTRLTVL.

There are a few counts of this clone. CDR3 sequence: CASSIRTSGRVIGETQYF. DNA for the CDR3: TGTGCCAGTAGTATCCGGACTAGCGGGAGGGTAATAGGAGAGACCCAGTACTTC. V gene TRBV19 combines with J gene TRBJ2-5; 15 nucleotides agree with TRBD2. With V trimmed by 3 bases and J by 4 bases, 9 bases remained unmatched. In germline, CDR1 is LNHDA, CDR2 SQIVND (reference sequence). CDR3 length: 18 residues.

This chain links TRBV7-9 with TRBJ2-2; D is uncertain. Germline lookup yields CDR1 SEHNR and CDR2 FQNEAQ (reference sequence). The CDR3 consists of 16 residues. The ends were cut back, 1 base at V and 1 base at J, with 10 bases in the middle. The CDR3 DNA is TGTGCCAGCAGCTTAGGAGTCGCGGTGAACACCGGGGAGCTGTTTTTT. This sequence encodes CASSLGVAVNTGELFF. The complete variable domain, with remaining parts taken from reference TRBV7-9 and TRBJ2-2, reads DTGVSQNPRHKITKRGQNVTFRCDPISEHNRLYWYRQTLGQGPEFLTYFQNEAQLEKSRLLSDRFSAERPKGSFSTLEIQRTEQGDSAMYLCASSLGVAVNTGELFFGEGSRLTVL.

Worth noting for this clone: Other DNA sequences of this sample code for an identical CDR3. J is TRBJ1-5 and V is TRBV7-9, with TRBD1 as a possible D gene (6 bases). Germline V lookup: CDR1 SEHNR, CDR2 FQNEAQ (reference sequence). This CDR3 has 15 amino acids. Trimming took off 5 bases at V and 0 bases at J, with 11 bases between the two ends. This CDR3 is CASSLGTNSNQPQHF. The CDR3 nucleotides are TGTGCCAGCAGCCTAGGGACAAATAGCAATCAGCCCCAGCATTTT.

This clone was recorded a few times. J is TRBJ2-7 and V is TRBV6-1; D is perhaps TRBD1 (5 bases). Germline V CDR1 and CDR2: MNHNS, SASEGT. Trimming took 1 base from V and 3 from J, leaving 13 bases between them. The CDR3 has 15 residues. The DNA for the CDR3 is TGTGCCAGCAGTGAAGTCTGGCGGACACGCTACGAGCAGTACTTC. Protein product: CASSEVWRTRYEQYF.

This chain links TRBV30 with TRBJ1-1; TRBD1 matches 7 bases. Germline V gives CDR1 GTSNPN, CDR2 SVGIG (reference sequence). CDR3 length: 13 residues. Trimming cost V 2 bases and J 1 base; bases outside gene matches: 1. The CDR3 region has the DNA TGTGCCTGGAGTTACAGGGGGAACACTGAAGCTTTCTTT. Its protein product is CAWSYRGNTEAFF. Full variable domain (outside the CDR3, taken from reference TRBV30 and TRBJ1-1): SQTIHQWPATLVQPVGSPLSLECTVEGTSNPNLYWYRQAAGRGLQLLFYSVGIGQISSEVPQNLSASRPQDRQFILSSKKLLLSDSGFYLCAWSYRGNTEAFFGQGTRLTVV.

The chain employs TRBV9 and TRBJ1-1; D is uncertain. V was shortened by 4 bases and J by 1 base, with 14 bases between the two germline ends. CDR3 length: 15 residues. Germline V gene data show CDR1 as SGDLS and CDR2 as YYNGEE. The CDR3 region is CASSPTEGENTEAFF. The DNA of the CDR3 is TGTGCCAGCAGCCCTACGGAAGGAGAGAACACTGAAGCTTTCTTT.

This rearrangement joins TRBV7-2 to TRBJ2-7; 7 bases match TRBD1. With 5 bases clipped from V and 1 base from J, the junction kept 5 bases outside the gene matches. The CDR3 consists of 14 residues. CDR1 SGHTA and CDR2 FQGNSA come from the germline V gene. This chain's CDR3 is CASSARQGSYEQYF. The CDR3 DNA reads TGTGCCAGCAGCGCTCGACAGGGTTCCTACGAGCAGTACTTC.

The CDR3 reads CASSIFRGQGNQPQHF. In DNA, the CDR3 is TGTGCCAGTAGTATTTTTAGGGGGCAGGGCAATCAGCCCCAGCATTTT. The chain links TRBV19 to TRBJ1-5; 7 nucleotides agree with TRBD1. Germline CDR1 and CDR2: LNHDA and SQIVND (reference sequence). V was pared by 3 bases and J by 2 bases, with 7 bases of the junction left unmatched. The CDR3 totals 16 residues.

This rearrangement joins TRBV25-1 to TRBJ2-3, with 9 bases aligning to TRBD1. J lost 6 bases, V lost 6 bases, and 10 bases had no gene match. Germline CDR1 and CDR2: MGHDK and SYGVNS. The CDR3 runs 15 residues. DNA of the CDR3: TGTGCCAGCAGATCTGGACAGGGGCCCGTGGATACGCAGTATTTT. This gives the protein CASRSGQGPVDTQYF. The variable domain in full, completed from reference TRBV25-1 and TRBJ2-3, reads EADIYQTPRYLVIGTGKKITLECSQTMGHDKMYWYQQDPGMELHLIHYSYGVNSTEKGDLSSESTVSRIRTEHFPLTLESARPSHTSQYLCASRSGQGPVDTQYFGPGTRLTVL.

The chain uses TRBV11-2 and TRBJ1-1; D is undetermined. Germline lookup yields CDR1 SGHAT and CDR2 FQNNGV. The CDR3 runs to 12 residues. The germline V and J ends were trimmed by 4 bases and 6 bases, with 9 bases remaining between them. The CDR3 coding sequence is TGTGCCAGCAGCTCACTCCTCGCTGAAGCTTTCTTT. It yields the protein CASSSLLAEAFF.

The rearrangement links TRBV18 to TRBJ2-6; D is ambiguous. The CDR3 has 16 residues. Germline CDR1 is KGHSH and CDR2 is LQKENI. V was trimmed by 2 bases and J by 1 base, leaving 9 bases between them. The CDR3 DNA is TGTGCCAGCTCACCAAGCTCAACTTCTGGGGCCAACGTCCTGACTTTC. Amino acids: CASSPSSTSGANVLTF. Combining the CDR3 with reference TRBV18 and TRBJ2-6 gives the whole variable domain NAGVMQNPRHLVRRRGQEARLRCSPMKGHSHVYWYRQLPEEGLKFMVYLQKENIIDESGMPKERFSAEFPKEGPSILRIQQVVRGDSAAYFCASSPSSTSGANVLTFGAGSRLTVL.

V is TRBV27 and J is TRBJ1-5, with 10 bases that match TRBD1. The CDR3 is 14 residues long. V dropped 2 bases and J dropped 7; count of bases not matched to a gene: 2. Germline V CDR1 and CDR2: MNHEY, SMNVEV (reference sequence). CDR3 loop: CASSLRQGAQPQHF. The CDR3 DNA reads TGTGCCAGCAGTTTAAGACAGGGGGCGCAGCCCCAGCATTTT.